The clone carrying this T cell receptor (beta chain) was counted ten times or more. Antigen: not known. UMIs were added to TCR cDNA along with a universal primer site when it was made by 5'RACE template switching. TCRdb called the 5' RACE reads again in MiXCR, with one record for every CDR3 protein. The repertoire consists of 150,000 to 200,000 distinct CDR3 sequences, with around 7.2% occurring once and the leading ten covering about 2.5%. The sample originates from a study of T cells after yellow fever vaccination. General study results and limits: Reappearance after the booster was seen for most primary-vaccination clones, at around 95% CD4 and about 90% CD8.

CDR3 length: 14 residues. Trimming left V 0 bases short and J 5 bases short, with 8 bases between. Germline CDR1 is SGHTA and CDR2 is FQGNSA. Sequencing used CD4+ T cells sorted from PBMCs, obtained 5 days after the first yellow fever vaccination. The clonotype was recovered from a man aged 18 to 29 who received the YFV17D yellow fever vaccine. This chain connects TRBV7-2 to TRBJ1-5; no clear D gene. In nucleotides, the CDR3 is TGTGCCAGCAGCTTAGCGAGGACCCATCAGCCCCAGCATTTT. Translated, it gives CASSLARTHQPQHF.